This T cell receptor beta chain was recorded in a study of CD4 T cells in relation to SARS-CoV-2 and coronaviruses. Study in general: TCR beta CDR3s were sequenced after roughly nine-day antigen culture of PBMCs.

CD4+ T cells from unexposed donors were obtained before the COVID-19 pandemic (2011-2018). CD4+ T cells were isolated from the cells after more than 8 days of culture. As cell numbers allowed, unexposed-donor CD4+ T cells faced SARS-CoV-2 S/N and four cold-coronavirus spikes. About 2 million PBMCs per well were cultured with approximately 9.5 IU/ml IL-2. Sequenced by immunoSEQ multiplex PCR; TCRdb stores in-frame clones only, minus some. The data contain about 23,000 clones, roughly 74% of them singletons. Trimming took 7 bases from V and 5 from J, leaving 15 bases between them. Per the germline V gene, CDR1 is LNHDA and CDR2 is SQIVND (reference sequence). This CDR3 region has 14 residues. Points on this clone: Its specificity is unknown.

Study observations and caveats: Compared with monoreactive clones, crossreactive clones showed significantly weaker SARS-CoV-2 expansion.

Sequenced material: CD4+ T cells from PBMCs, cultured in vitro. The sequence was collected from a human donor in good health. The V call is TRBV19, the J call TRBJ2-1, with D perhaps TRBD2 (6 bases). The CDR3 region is CASMGGLNHNEQFF. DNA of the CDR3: TGTGCCAGTATGGGGGGACTCAACCACAATGAGCAGTTCTTC.